This entry is about one T cell receptor beta chain. The antigen is not known. The data were obtained in a study of tumor and adjacent non-tumor tissue in lung cancer. Turning to the study itself: There were 12 adenocarcinoma, a couple of squamous cell carcinoma and 1 small cell lung cancer cases. Study-level results: Tumor repertoires had a smaller top 100 clone share than normal lung.

Three rounds of nested PCR, following a modified ARM-PCR protocol, produced the TCRbeta library. From the multiplex PCR reads, TCRdb called clonotypes with MiXCR, one entry per CDR3 protein. The sample lists some 100,000 distinct CDR3 sequences; roughly two thirds were seen once. RNA was extracted from bulk tissue without any cell sorting. Distant lung tissue was collected more than 3 cm away from the tumor edge. Germline values: CDR1 MNHEY, CDR2 SVGEGT. This CDR3 spans 15 amino acids. The V end was cut by 8 bases, the J end by 3 bases, with 19 bases between. The source of this sequence is a man aged 60 to 69 with non-small cell lung cancer. V and J are TRBV6-2 or TRBV6-3 and TRBJ1-2; no firm D call. The specimen sequenced was distant non-tumor lung tissue. CDR3 sequence: CASGSRRMLDYGYTF. In nucleotides, the CDR3 is TGTGCCAGCGGATCACGCAGGATGTTAGACTATGGCTACACCTTC.